In its sample, the clone carrying this T cell receptor beta chain was seen a few times. Its antigen is unknown. This record comes from a study of T cells in Graves' hyperthyroidism and ophthalmopathy. Study-level points and caveats: By a 13 V-J model, ophthalmopathy was set apart from stable hyperthyroidism.

CDR3 length equals 12 residues. Germline CDR1 is MNHNS and CDR2 is SASEGT. V dropped 10 bases and J dropped 4; count of bases not matched to a gene: 4. TCR beta CDR3 sequences were amplified from RNA transcripts. TCR CDR3 regions were first amplified by RT-PCR with HTBI primers. TCRdb redid the calling of the multiplex PCR reads with MiXCR, one entry per CDR3 protein. The profile shows about 210,000 distinct CDR3 sequences, roughly 15% of them singletons. This chain uses TRBV6-1 with TRBJ2-7; 10 nucleotides align to TRBD1. The sample taken for sequencing was blood. This sequence originates from a man between 45 and 60 years old with Graves' hyperthyroidism. CDR3 coding DNA: TGTGCCACCGGGACAGGGGTGTACGAGCAGTACTTC. It is translated as CATGTGVYEQYF.